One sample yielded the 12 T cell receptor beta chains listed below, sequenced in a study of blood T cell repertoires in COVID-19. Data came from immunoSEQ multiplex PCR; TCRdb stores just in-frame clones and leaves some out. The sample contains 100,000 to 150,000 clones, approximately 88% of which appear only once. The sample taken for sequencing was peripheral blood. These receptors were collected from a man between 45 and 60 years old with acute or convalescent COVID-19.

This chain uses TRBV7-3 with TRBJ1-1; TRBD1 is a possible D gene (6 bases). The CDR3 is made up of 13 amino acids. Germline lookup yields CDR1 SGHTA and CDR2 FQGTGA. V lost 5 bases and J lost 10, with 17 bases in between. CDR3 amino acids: CASSSQQGVGAFF. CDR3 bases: TGTGCCAGCAGCAGCCAACAGGGAGTTGGAGCTTTCTTT.

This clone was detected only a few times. The CDR3 sequence: CASSPIATNEKLFF. The CDR3 DNA reads TGTGCCAGCAGCCCAATTGCAACTAATGAAAAACTGTTTTTT. This chain joins TRBV6-5 and TRBJ1-4; D unclear. Between the trimmed V and J ends, which lost 6 bases and 0 bases, there was a span of 8 bases. In germline, CDR1 is MNHEY, CDR2 SVGAGI. This CDR3 has 14 residues.

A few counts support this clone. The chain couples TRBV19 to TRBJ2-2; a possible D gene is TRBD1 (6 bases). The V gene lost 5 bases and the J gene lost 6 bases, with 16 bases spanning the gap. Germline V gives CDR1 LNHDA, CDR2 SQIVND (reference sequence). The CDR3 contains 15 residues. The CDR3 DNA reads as TGTGCCAGTAGTCCAACCCAGGGGTATTCCGGGGAGCTGTTTTTT. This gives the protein CASSPTQGYSGELFF.

CDR3 sequence reads: CASSWGLAGDTDTQYF. As DNA, the CDR3 is TGTGCCAGCAGTTGGGGTTTAGCGGGGGACACAGATACGCAGTATTTT. This rearrangement joins TRBV6-2 or TRBV6-3 to TRBJ2-3; 9 bases align to TRBD2. CDR3 length equals 16 residues. CDR1 MNHEY and CDR2 SVGEGT come from the germline V gene. V lost 4 bases, J lost 2 bases, and 7 bases stayed unmatched.

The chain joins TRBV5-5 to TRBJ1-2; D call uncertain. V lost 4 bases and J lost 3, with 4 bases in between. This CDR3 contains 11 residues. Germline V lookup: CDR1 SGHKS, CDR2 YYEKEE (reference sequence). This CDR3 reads CASSRDYGYTF. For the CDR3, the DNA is TGTGCCAGCAGCCGGGACTATGGCTACACCTTC.

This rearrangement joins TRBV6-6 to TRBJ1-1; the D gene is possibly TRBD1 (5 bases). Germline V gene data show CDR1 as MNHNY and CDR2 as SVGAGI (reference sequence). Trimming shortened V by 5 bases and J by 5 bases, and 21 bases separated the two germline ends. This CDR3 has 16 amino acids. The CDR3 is CASSRPQGPARTEAFF. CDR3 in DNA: TGTGCCAGCAGTCGACCTCAGGGTCCGGCTCGGACTGAAGCTTTCTTT.

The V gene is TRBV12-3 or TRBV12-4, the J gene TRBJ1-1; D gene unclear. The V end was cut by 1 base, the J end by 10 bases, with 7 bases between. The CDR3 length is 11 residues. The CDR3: CASSLGLAAFF. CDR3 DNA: TGTGCCAGCAGTTTAGGGCTGGCAGCTTTCTTT.

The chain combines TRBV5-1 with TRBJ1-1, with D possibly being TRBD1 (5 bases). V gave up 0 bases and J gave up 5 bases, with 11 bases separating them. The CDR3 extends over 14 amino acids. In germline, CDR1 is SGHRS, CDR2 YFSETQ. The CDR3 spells CASSLVGSGTEAFF. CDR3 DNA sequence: TGCGCCAGCAGCTTGGTTGGGTCAGGGACTGAAGCTTTCTTT.

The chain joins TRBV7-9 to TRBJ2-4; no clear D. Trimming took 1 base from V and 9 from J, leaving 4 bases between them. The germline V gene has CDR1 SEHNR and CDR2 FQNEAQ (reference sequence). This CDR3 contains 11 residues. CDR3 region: CASSLGSIQYF. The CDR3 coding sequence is TGTGCCAGCAGCTTAGGGAGCATTCAGTACTTC. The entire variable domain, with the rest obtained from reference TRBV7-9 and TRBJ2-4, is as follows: DTGVSQNPRHKITKRGQNVTFRCDPISEHNRLYWYRQTLGQGPEFLTYFQNEAQLEKSRLLSDRFSAERPKGSFSTLEIQRTEQGDSAMYLCASSLGSIQYFGAGTRLSVL.

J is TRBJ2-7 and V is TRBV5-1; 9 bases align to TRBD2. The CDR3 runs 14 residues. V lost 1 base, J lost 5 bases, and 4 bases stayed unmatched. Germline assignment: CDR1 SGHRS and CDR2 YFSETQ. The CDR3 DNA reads TGCGCCAGCAGCTTGCGCGGGGGGGCCCACGAGCAGTACTTC. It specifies CASSLRGGAHEQYF.

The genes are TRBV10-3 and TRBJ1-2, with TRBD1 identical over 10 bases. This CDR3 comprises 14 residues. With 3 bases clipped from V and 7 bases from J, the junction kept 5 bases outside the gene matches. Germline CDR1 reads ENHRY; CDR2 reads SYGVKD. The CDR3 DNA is TGTGCCATCAGTGACCCGACAGGGGGCCTTGGCTACACCTTC. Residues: CAISDPTGGLGYTF.

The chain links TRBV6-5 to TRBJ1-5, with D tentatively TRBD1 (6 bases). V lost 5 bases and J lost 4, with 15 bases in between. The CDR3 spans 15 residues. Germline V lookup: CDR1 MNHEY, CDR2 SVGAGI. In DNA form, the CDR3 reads TGTGCCAGCAGTACAAATACAGGGAAAAATCAGCCCCAGCATTTT. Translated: CASSTNTGKNQPQHF.